The sequence of this T cell receptor beta chain was determined in a study of shared clonotypes between healthy human individuals (TCRdb year 2020). In terms of the full investigation: The cohort comprised a couple of women and a few men aged 18 to 49 years. Per donor, three plates each were used for CD4 naive and CD4 memory, two for CD8 naive, and one for CD8 memory. Blood TCR repertoires of a handful of healthy adults were deeply sequenced to estimate repertoire size and the extent of clonotype sharing between individuals. To increase sequencing depth and limit assay-specific biases, different laboratories used diverse techniques to prepare libraries and sequence TCR repertoires. Between about 0.8 and 9 billion PBMCs per donor were obtained by leukapheresis. The investigation overall reported the following: Rarefaction of sorted-subset datasets indicated incomplete sequencing despite the large sequencing depth. Sampling was restricted to blood, and TCR repertoires in tissue are likely to differ from TCR repertoires in blood. Across a handful of donors, about 4.5% of naive CD4, roughly 3.4% of naive CD8, 2.3% of memory CD4, and 0.3% to 0.45% of memory CD8 clonotypes were shared. Naive subsets generally had larger estimated clonotype richness than memory subsets. Because the study included only a small number of donors, the genetic and exposure-history diversity represented was limited. Based on pairwise subsampling, the degree of clonotype sharing among donors was expected to be affected by sequencing depth. Higher generation probabilities were observed for clonotypes shared by all four sorted-subset donors than for non-shared clonotypes.

Healthy HIV-negative adults with no recently reported acute infections or vaccinations were included as donors. Every donor was a Caucasian adult living in Nashville, Tennessee, USA. CD4+ T cells were enriched by magnetic negative selection; naive cells were then positively selected on CD45RA, and the negative fraction formed the memory subset. After blood collection by leukapheresis, PBMCs were isolated using Ficoll-Histopaque density gradient centrifugation and then cryopreserved in the vapor phase of liquid nitrogen. Purity and quantity of every magnetically sorted T cell population were checked by analytical flow cytometry. From each sorted fraction, genomic DNA was isolated and quantified by UV absorbance on a Nanodrop 2000c. CDR1 and CDR2, per the germline V gene, are SQVTM and ANQGSEA. Clipping removes 4 bases from V and 2 bases from J, with 2 as the unmatched junction base count. The CDR3 goes from the cysteine to the phenylalanine over 12 residues. Just the 36-base CDR3 DNA is kept, in frame starting at base 1.

For this clone: Its cognate antigen has yet to be identified. Per-nucleotide qualities are absent, and no much larger clonotype sits a single base away. The sample holds other DNA sequences that translate to the same CDR3.

TCR CDR3 regions were amplified from genomic DNA by multiplex PCR using the deep immunoSEQ assay. Genomic DNA extracted from each cell subset was distributed evenly over all wells of several immunoSEQ 96-well plates, and each plate served as one replicate. Each replicate PCR for sorted subsets received about 0.2 ug genomic DNA, equal to tens of thousands of T cell genomes. The purified libraries were quantified using a Qubit 3.0 fluorometer, sized with a Bioanalyzer 2100, and then quantified again using the KAPA Library Quantification kit. A separate single-read 150-cycle Illumina NextSeq 550 flow cell was used to sequence each immunoSEQ 96-well plate. The authors processed their data as follows. Because the immunoSEQ output held only junctional sequences and lacked quality scores, the filtering could not match the filtering applied to full-length reads. Sequences were annotated with PyIR, a Python wrapper for IgBLAST v1.9, using IMGT germline references to assign V/J genes and CDR3. Reads with weak V/J assignments (E-value above 1e-6), missing CDR3, stop codons, out-of-frame junctions, or ambiguous translated residues were removed. V3J clonotypes were defined as sequences sharing an identical inferred V gene, J gene, and CDR3 amino acid sequence. To compute the percentage overlap between repertoires, the number of shared unique clonotypes was divided by the size of the smaller repertoire. Three approaches were used to assess repertoire richness: RTK rarefaction, the Chao1 estimator, and Recon v2.1 estimates of unobserved clonotypes. Generation probabilities were computed with OLGA for all TCRbeta clonotypes obtained by the gDNA method from a few donors. TCRdb took over this immuneACCESS table, retaining in-frame rearrangements with V and J assigned. Such tables are incomplete; in checked studies, under half of the missing clones stem from an unresolved V gene, and the remainder is unexplained. V and J calls and clone size are given by that table; D and trimming were obtained from the DNA. Recorded for this sample are around 510,000 clones; 95% to 97% of them occurred a single time. The top ten clones comprise about 0.068% of the sample.

Sample: naive CD4+ T cells sorted from blood. This specimen's cell subset or site label, interpreted: CD45RA+ positively selected. The receptor's source is a woman aged 25 to 45 in good health. The rearranged chain carries TRBV29-1 and TRBJ2-7, with 7 middle bases fitting TRBD1. The CDR3 in this case is CSVGQGAYEQYF. The bases are TGCAGCGTTGGACAGGGCGCCTACGAGCAGTACTTC.